What follows are 16 T cell receptor beta chains derived from one specimen sequenced in a study of CD8 T cells in Susac syndrome. The RNA, about 0.45 to 1 ug, was put through reverse transcription using random hexamers. Each CDR3 protein is one row after TCRdb ran MiXCR on the immunoSEQ multiplex PCR reads. The sample holds roughly 120,000 distinct CDR3 sequences, about 92% seen once. What was sequenced was CD8+ T cells from PBMCs. These receptors originate from a human donor with multiple sclerosis.

The chain uses TRBV18 and TRBJ2-1; 11 nucleotides align to TRBD2. Trimming took 3 bases from V and 5 from J; bases not matched to a gene: 6. The germline CDR1 and CDR2 sequences are KGHSH and LQKENI. The CDR3 has 16 residues. The CDR3 DNA follows: TGTGCCAGCTCACCGCTGACTAGCGGGGTTAACAATGAGCAGTTCTTC. It yields the protein CASSPLTSGVNNEQFF.

This chain links TRBV5-4 with TRBJ1-4, with D maybe TRBD1 (5 bases). With 4 bases removed from V and 5 bases from J, the gap between germline ends came to 15 bases. In germline, CDR1 is SGHNT, CDR2 YYREEE (reference sequence). The CDR3 spans 15 residues. The CDR3 DNA is TGTGCCAGCAGCCCGACGCCTCACAGGAATGAAAAACTGTTTTTT. Translation gives CASSPTPHRNEKLFF.

J is TRBJ2-7 and V is TRBV13; possibly TRBD2 for D (7 bases). V lost 1 base and J lost 1, with 14 bases in between. This CDR3 is built from 16 residues. Germline lookup yields CDR1 PRHDT and CDR2 FYEKMQ (reference sequence). CDR3 coding DNA: TGTGCCAGCAGCTTAGAGGGGGGGGATACTTCCTACGAGCAGTACTTC. Its protein product is CASSLEGGDTSYEQYF. The full variable domain, its missing parts supplied by reference TRBV13 and TRBJ2-7, is AAGVIQSPRHLIKEKRETATLKCYPIPRHDTVYWYQQGPGQDPQFLISFYEKMQSDKGSIPDRFSAQQFSDYHSELNMSSLELGDSALYFCASSLEGGDTSYEQYFGPGTRLTVT.

The chain joins TRBV6-6 to TRBJ1-5; possibly TRBD1 for D (6 bases). The CDR3 loop spans 16 amino acids. Per germline, CDR1 MNHNY and CDR2 SVGAGI (reference sequence). Deletions cut 0 bases from V and 7 bases from J, with 16 bases between. The CDR3 is CASSYSTAGRGQPQHF. The CDR3 DNA is TGTGCCAGCAGTTACTCGACGGCAGGGAGGGGGCAGCCCCAGCATTTT.

The chain carries TRBV5-1 and TRBJ1-1; D call uncertain. Germline V gene lookup returns CDR1 SGHRS and CDR2 YFSETQ. V was shortened by 0 bases and J by 4 bases, with 7 bases between the two germline ends. The CDR3 has 13 amino acids. The CDR3 nucleotides are TGCGCCAGCAGCTTGGCGGGCCCCACTGAAGCTTTCTTT. Translated: CASSLAGPTEAFF.

The chain couples TRBV7-3 to TRBJ2-1; 7 bases match TRBD2. Germline assignment: CDR1 SGHTA and CDR2 FQGTGA. V lost 2 bases, J lost 4 bases, and 5 bases stayed unmatched. This CDR3 has 15 residues. CDR3 nucleotide sequence: TGTGCCAGCAGCTTAGGGGCGGGGGAGTACAATGAGCAGTTCTTC. This gives the protein CASSLGAGEYNEQFF.

This chain links TRBV19 with TRBJ1-1; weak D call: TRBD1 (6 bases). Trimming pared 8 bases from V and 4 bases from J, leaving 20 bases between. CDR1 and CDR2 (germline): LNHDA, SQIVND (reference sequence). CDR3 length: 15 amino acids. The CDR3 sequence is CASSLLGGSTTEAFF. The CDR3, as DNA: TGTGCCAGTTCTCTACTGGGGGGCAGTACCACTGAAGCTTTCTTT. Full variable domain (missing parts from reference TRBV19 and TRBJ1-1): DGGITQSPKYLFRKEGQNVTLSCEQNLNHDAMYWYRQDPGQGLRLIYYSQIVNDFQKGDIAEGYSVSREKKESFPLTVTSAQKNPTAFYLCASSLLGGSTTEAFFGQGTRLTVV.

The J gene is TRBJ2-6, the V gene TRBV9; no definite D call. CDR1 is SGDLS and CDR2 is YYNGEE in the germline V gene. The CDR3 loop spans 17 amino acids. With 0 bases removed from V and 1 base from J, the gap between germline ends came to 11 bases. In DNA, the CDR3 is TGTGCCAGCAGCGTAGCCGCCCAGGTTTCTGGGGCCAACGTCCTGACTTTC. Protein product: CASSVAAQVSGANVLTF.

The chain uses TRBV20-1 and TRBJ2-5; TRBD1 matches at 7 bases. Per the germline V gene, CDR1 is DFQATT and CDR2 is SNEGSKA (reference sequence). V lost 0 bases and J lost 4; bases outside the gene matches: 11. CDR3 length equals 16 residues. The CDR3 DNA follows: TGCAGTGCTAGAGATCTAGAGGGGGCGGTCAGAGAGACCCAGTACTTC. The encoded protein is CSARDLEGAVRETQYF.

V is TRBV2 and J is TRBJ1-1; D is possibly TRBD1 (6 bases). From germline, CDR1 is SNHLY and CDR2 FYNNEI. Trimming removed 5 bases from V and 5 bases from J, with 21 bases in between. The CDR3 length is 16 residues. The CDR3 sequence is CASSTGTGARGTEAFF. Here the CDR3 DNA reads TGTGCCAGCAGTACGGGGACCGGGGCGAGGGGGACTGAAGCTTTCTTT.

This chain links TRBV6-1 with TRBJ2-1; the D gene is possibly TRBD1 (5 bases). V was trimmed by 2 bases and J by 3 bases, leaving 17 bases between them. The germline gives CDR1 MNHNS, CDR2 SASEGT. The CDR3 spans 17 residues. CDR3 coding DNA: TGTGCCAGCAGTGAAAGGGGAAGGTGGAGACTCTACAATGAGCAGTTCTTC. It yields the protein CASSERGRWRLYNEQFF.

V and J are TRBV29-1 and TRBJ1-2, with D possibly TRBD1 on 5 matching bases. CDR1 and CDR2 (germline): SQVTM, ANQGSEA. V shed 4 bases and J shed 3 bases, with 12 bases lying between them. The CDR3 contains 13 residues. The CDR3 loop is CSVGGALDYGYTF. The CDR3 DNA reads TGCAGCGTTGGAGGGGCTTTAGACTATGGCTACACCTTC.

The CDR3 region is CASPPWTANYGYTF. Written as DNA, the CDR3 is TGTGCCAGCCCTCCCTGGACAGCGAACTATGGCTACACCTTC. V gene TRBV2 combines with J gene TRBJ1-2; the D gene is possibly TRBD1 (6 bases). V was clipped by 8 bases and J by 2 bases, with 15 bases between them. This CDR3 has 14 amino acids. Germline CDR1 is SNHLY and CDR2 is FYNNEI.

The gene calls are TRBV9 and TRBJ2-2, with 16 positions matching TRBD2. Germline V gene sequence: CDR1 SGDLS, CDR2 YYNGEE. Trimming at V came to 4 bases and at J to 2 bases, leaving 5 bases not matched to a gene. The CDR3 loop spans 18 amino acids. Written as DNA, the CDR3 is TGTGCCAGCAGCTCCGGGACTAGCGGGAGGGCCAACACCGGGGAGCTGTTTTTT. Its protein is CASSSGTSGRANTGELFF.

V is TRBV3-1 and J is TRBJ2-4; TRBD2 matches at 9 bases. Unmatched junction bases numbered 12, after V lost 0 bases and J lost 0 bases. The CDR3 totals 20 residues. CDR1 is LGHDT, CDR2 YNNKEL, per germline (reference sequence). The CDR3 DNA is TGTGCCAGCAGCCAAGAGTTCAGCGGGGGGCTAATTGTAGCCAAAAACATTCAGTACTTC. Encoded protein: CASSQEFSGGLIVAKNIQYF.

The J gene is TRBJ1-1, the V gene TRBV6-1; D ambiguous. The CDR3 is 15 amino acids. CDR1 MNHNS and CDR2 SASEGT come from the germline V gene. The V and J ends lost 7 bases and 1 base respectively, with 16 bases between them. CDR3 nucleotides: TGTGCCAGCAAGTCTCGGTACGGGGAGAACACTGAAGCTTTCTTT. Protein sequence: CASKSRYGENTEAFF.